A selection of T cell receptor beta chains follows, all from one sample in a study of T cell responses to AZD1222 COVID-19 vaccine. The data were produced by immunoSEQ multiplex PCR, yet TCRdb's version contains in-frame clones alone and is incomplete. The sample carries about 110,000 clones, roughly 89% recorded once. The sequences come from peripheral blood, collected on day 0 of AZD1222 vaccination. These receptors came from an adult in good health. Both conserved end residues are part of each CDR3. The D gene is left open where the match is weak. Clone size is stated in some rows and not others, as once, few, many or a class when expanded.

TRBJ2-1 | NA | TRBV5-4 | NA | TGTGCCAGCAGCATTGACGGGGCGGGTGAGCAGTTCTTC | CASSIDGAGEQFF
TRBJ1-3 | NA | TRBV5-1 | NA | TGCGCCAGCAGCAGAATGGGGGCGGCTGGAAACACCATATATTTT | CASSRMGAAGNTIYF
TRBJ1-1 | NA | TRBV7-9 | TRBD1 | TGTGCCAGCAGCTCCCTCGGACAGGGGTCTAGTGAAGCTTTCTTT | CASSSLGQGSSEAFF
TRBJ2-5 | NA | TRBV11-1 | TRBD1 | TGTGCCAGCAGCTTGGACAGGGGAGGAGGGGAGACCCAGTACTTC | CASSLDRGGGETQYF
TRBJ2-3 | NA | TRBV13 | TRBD2 | TGTGCCAGCAGCCTCCGGACTAGCGGTCGCACAGATACGCAGTATTTT | CASSLRTSGRTDTQYF
TRBJ1-3 | once | TRBV6-1 | NA | TGTGCCAGCAGTGAAGCTGTCCGGAGCTCTGGAAACACCATATATTTT | CASSEAVRSSGNTIYF
TRBJ2-2 | NA | TRBV4-3 | NA | TGCGCCAGCAGCCAAGACTACACCGGGGAGCTGTTTTTT | CASSQDYTGELFF
TRBJ1-6 | NA | TRBV30 | NA | TGTGCCTCAAACAGGAAAAGCTCCTATAATTCACCCCTCCACTTT | CASNRKSSYNSPLHF
TRBJ2-7 | once | TRBV15 | NA | TGTGCCACCAGCGGCGAGCAGTACTTC | CATSGEQYF
TRBJ1-2 | NA | TRBV7-9 | NA | TGTGCCAGCAGCCTACAGGGTTTGCATGGCTACACCTTC | CASSLQGLHGYTF
TRBJ2-3 | NA | TRBV27 | TRBD2 | TGTGCCAGCAGAGGCGGGGGGGCCTCTCTTGGCACAGATACGCAGTATTTT | CASRGGGASLGTDTQYF
TRBJ2-3 | NA | TRBV7-2 | NA | TGTGCCAGCAGCTTTGTCGCACAACCTAGCACAGATACGCAGTATTTT | CASSFVAQPSTDTQYF
TRBJ1-1 | NA | TRBV6-5 | NA | TGTGCCAGCAGTTATATAGGGGGGGCTTTCTTT | CASSYIGGAFF
TRBJ2-5 | NA | TRBV7-6 | TRBD2 | TGTGCCAGCAGCAAAGAGCGGCCTAGCGGGGGCCGGGAGACCCAGTACTTC | CASSKERPSGGRETQYF
TRBJ2-1 | NA | TRBV19 | NA | TGTGCCACCCAGGATTCAAATGAGCAGTTCTTC | CATQDSNEQFF
TRBJ1-5 | once | TRBV12-3/TRBV12-4 | NA | TGTGCCAGCAGATATAGCAATCAGCCCCAGCATTTT | CASRYSNQPQHF
TRBJ1-5 | NA | TRBV6-5 | NA | TGTGCCAGCAGTAAGGACAAGCTTAATCAGCCCCAGCATTTT | CASSKDKLNQPQHF
TRBJ2-5 | NA | TRBV12-3/TRBV12-4 | NA | TGTGCCAGCAGTTTACGGGTCGAGACCCAGTACTTC | CASSLRVETQYF
TRBJ1-1 | few | TRBV3-1/TRBV3-2 | TRBD1 | TGTGCCAGCAGCCAAGCGACAGGGTGGAACACTGAAGCTTTCTTT | CASSQATGWNTEAFF
TRBJ1-2 | NA | TRBV30 | NA | TGTGCCTGGAGTGTATACGCGGTAACTTCTAACTATGGCTACACCTTC | CAWSVYAVTSNYGYTF
TRBJ1-5 | NA | TRBV19 | NA | TGTGCCAGTAGTATAGGGCCGATACAGCCCCAGCATTTT | CASSIGPIQPQHF
TRBJ2-3 | NA | TRBV3-1/TRBV3-2 | NA | TGTGCCAGCAGCCCCGGTTCCGCTCCGGGGGCGGGTACGCAGTATTTT | CASSPGSAPGAGTQYF
TRBJ2-3 | NA | TRBV2 | NA | TGTGCCAGCAGTGTTGACGTATCTCAAGGTGGTACGCAGTATTTT | CASSVDVSQGGTQYF
TRBJ2-3 | NA | TRBV9 | NA | TGTGCCAGCAGCACAGAGGGAAGGCGTGGGGATACGCAGTATTTT | CASSTEGRRGDTQYF
TRBJ1-2 | NA | TRBV5-1 | NA | TGCGCCAGCAGCCCCGGGACTGGAACTTATGGCTACACCTTC | CASSPGTGTYGYTF
TRBJ1-1 | once | TRBV19 | TRBD1 | TGTGCCAGTGTGACAGGGGGCGGTGAAGCTTTCTTT | CASVTGGGEAFF
TRBJ2-7 | NA | TRBV7-6 | TRBD1 | TGTGCCAGCAGCCGCTGGACAGGTGAGTCCTACGAGCAGTACTTC | CASSRWTGESYEQYF
TRBJ2-1 | NA | TRBV7-2 | NA | TGTGCCAGCAGCTTCGGTTTCCTAGCTGACAATGAGCAGTTCTTC | CASSFGFLADNEQFF
TRBJ2-1 | NA | TRBV12-3/TRBV12-4 | NA | TGTGCCAGCAGTGTAAGCTGGGAGCAGTTCTTC | CASSVSWEQFF
TRBJ1-1 | NA | TRBV12-3/TRBV12-4 | NA | TGTGCCAGCAACAGACAGATGAACACTGAAGCTTTCTTT | CASNRQMNTEAFF
TRBJ2-4 | NA | TRBV5-4 | NA | TGTGCCAGCAGCTTGCGCCCTCCCATAGGCAAAAACATTCAGTACTTC | CASSLRPPIGKNIQYF
TRBJ2-1 | NA | TRBV21-1 | NA | TGTGCCAGCAGCACAACCCATCTCCAGGGGGAGGAATCCTACAATGAGCAGTTCTTC | CASSTTHLQGEESYNEQFF
TRBJ2-2 | NA | TRBV19 | NA | TGTGCCAGTAGTTCCGGAAACACGAACACCGGGGAGCTGTTTTTT | CASSSGNTNTGELFF
TRBJ2-7 | NA | TRBV19 | NA | TGTGCCAGTGGGCACTACGAGCAGTACTTC | CASGHYEQYF
TRBJ1-2 | NA | TRBV5-6 | NA | TGTGCCAGCAGCTTGGAAGACAGCATAGCGGGAAACTATGGCTACACCTTC | CASSLEDSIAGNYGYTF
TRBJ2-7 | NA | TRBV27 | TRBD2 | TGTGCCAGCAGCGATGGAGAGCGGGGCAAGCAGTACTTC | CASSDGERGKQYF
TRBJ2-2 | once | TRBV14 | NA | TGTGCCAGCAGCCAACGTCTCGTGGCGGTTGCCGGGGAGCTGTTTTTT | CASSQRLVAVAGELFF
TRBJ2-7 | NA | TRBV6-5 | NA | TGTGCCAGCACAACGGGACATTCCTACGAGCAGTACTTC | CASTTGHSYEQYF
TRBJ1-5 | NA | TRBV7-2 | NA | TGTGCCAGCAGCTTAGAGGGGTATCAAGCCCAGCATTTT | CASSLEGYQAQHF
TRBJ2-7 | NA | TRBV12-3/TRBV12-4 | TRBD2 | TGTGCCAGCAGGACCGGGACTAGCGGGGGGCAGTACTTC | CASRTGTSGGQYF
TRBJ2-7 | NA | TRBV7-9 | TRBD1 | TGTGCCAGCAGCAAAAACCGGGACAGGGGTCGTTACGAGCAGTACTTC | CASSKNRDRGRYEQYF
TRBJ1-2 | once | TRBV4-3 | NA | TGCGCCAGCAGCCCCGAGCCCAAGAGCTTCGACTATGGCTACACCTTC | CASSPEPKSFDYGYTF
TRBJ2-7 | NA | TRBV5-4 | TRBD2 | TGTGCCAGCAGGTGGAGCGGGGGGAACGAGCAGTACTTC | CASRWSGGNEQYF
TRBJ1-4 | NA | TRBV5-1 | NA | TGCGCCAGCAGCTTGATGGGGGTTGCAGGGGATCAGAGCGCAACTAATGAAAAACTGTTTTTT | CASSLMGVAGDQSATNEKLFF
TRBJ1-3 | NA | TRBV6-6 | NA | TGTGCCAGCAGCCCCCACGTCGTCAGGGGAGGAAACACCATATATTTT | CASSPHVVRGGNTIYF
TRBJ1-5 | NA | TRBV19 | NA | TGTGCCAGTAGTATTTCCGGACCGCCCCAGCATTTT | CASSISGPPQHF
TRBJ2-7 | once | TRBV7-9 | NA | TGTGCCAGCAGCTTAGAGTTTGGGGAGCAGTACTTC | CASSLEFGEQYF
TRBJ1-6 | NA | TRBV27 | NA | TGTGCCAGCAGTTGGAAACAGCATAATTCACCCCTCCACTTT | CASSWKQHNSPLHF
TRBJ2-3 | NA | TRBV6-2/TRBV6-3 | NA | TGTGCCAGCAGTTACGTGGGGTGGCGATCCGATACGCAGTATTTT | CASSYVGWRSDTQYF
TRBJ1-3 | NA | TRBV5-4 | TRBD1 | TGTGCCAGCAGCTTGGCAGGGGGTAACGGAAACACCATATATTTT | CASSLAGGNGNTIYF
TRBJ1-2 | NA | TRBV6-5 | NA | TGTGCCAGCACCGAAGGGGGTTCCTATGGCTACACCTTC | CASTEGGSYGYTF
TRBJ1-5 | NA | TRBV5-1 | NA | TGCGCCAGCAGCTTGATGAGGGGCCAGCCCCAGCATTTT | CASSLMRGQPQHF
TRBJ2-1 | NA | TRBV6-2/TRBV6-3 | TRBD2 | TGTGCCAGCAGTTACTTGGCTAGCGGGGGGGCCGCTTACAATGAGCAGTTCTTC | CASSYLASGGAAYNEQFF
TRBJ2-1 | NA | TRBV24-1 | TRBD2 | TGTGCCACCAGTGATGCTAGCGGCGTGTACAATGAGCAGTTCTTC | CATSDASGVYNEQFF
TRBJ1-4 | few | TRBV25-1 | NA | TGTGCCAGCAGTGAATTTGGCCGGGGGGGAGAAAAACTGTTTTTT | CASSEFGRGGEKLFF
TRBJ2-7 | NA | TRBV6-1 | NA | TGTGCCAGCAGTGAAGCGGGTAGGGGAGCGGTAACCTACGAGCAGTACTTC | CASSEAGRGAVTYEQYF
TRBJ1-2 | NA | TRBV15 | TRBD1 | TGTGCCACCAGCAGAGATAAGGGACAGTCTACAACGGCTTATGGCTACACCTTC | CATSRDKGQSTTAYGYTF
TRBJ1-2 | once | TRBV4-3 | TRBD1 | TGCGCCAGCAGCCAGATGGGCCCGGACAGGAACTATGGCTACACCTTC | CASSQMGPDRNYGYTF
TRBJ2-7 | NA | TRBV7-6 | NA | TGTGCCAGCAGCCCCCCGGACTCCTACGAGCAGTACTTC | CASSPPDSYEQYF